This entry concerns a single T cell receptor beta chain. A quantity of about 0.5 to 1 ug RNA underwent reverse transcription using random hexamers. Amplification of the TCR beta CDR3 was carried out by immunoSEQ multiplex PCR, which spanned a total of 54 Vbeta and 13 Jbeta segments. TCRdb analysed the immunoSEQ multiplex PCR reads with MiXCR anew, one entry per CDR3 protein. The table lists 150,000 to 200,000 distinct CDR3 sequences, around 96% of them singletons. Sequencing of TCR beta was performed on blood CD8+ and CD4+ T cells. The sample is drawn from a study of CD8 T cells in Susac syndrome. The source material was CD4+ T cells from PBMCs. This TCR was recovered from a human donor in good health.

CDR3 amino acids: CASGLLGDQPQHF. In nucleotides, the CDR3 is TGTGCCAGCGGTTTATTGGGCGATCAGCCCCAGCATTTT. The chain combines TRBV6-6 with TRBJ1-5; D uncertain. Germline CDR1 MNHNY, CDR2 SVGAGI (reference sequence). This CDR3 is built from 13 residues. The ends were cut back, 8 bases at V and 5 bases at J, with 13 bases in the middle.